This is a list of T cell receptor beta chains from one sample in a study of CD8 T cells in ankylosing spondylitis. TCRdb passed the 5' RACE reads through MiXCR, listing each CDR3 protein once. The table has some 120,000 distinct CDR3 sequences, roughly 15% seen once. Input material: blood, either unsorted or a sorted T cell fraction (not recorded which). The origin of the receptors is a female donor with ankylosing spondylitis or in good health (not recorded which). Both conserved end residues are part of each CDR3. The D gene is left open where the match is weak. Clone size appears in some rows only: once, few, many, or a class for an expanded clone.

clone size	D gene	J gene	V gene	CDR3 DNA	CDR3 protein
few	NA	TRBJ2-3	TRBV12-3/TRBV12-4	TGTGCCAGCAGTTTCTCCCCCGGCACAGATACGCAGTATTTT	CASSFSPGTDTQYF
few	NA	TRBJ1-1	TRBV5-1	TGCGCCAGCAGCTTGGGCCCTTTCAGGGACACTGAAGCTTTCTTT	CASSLGPFRDTEAFF
few	NA	TRBJ2-2	TRBV7-3	TGTGCCAGCAGCTTATTCAGGGAAACCGGGGAGCTGTTTTTT	CASSLFRETGELFF
NA	TRBD2	TRBJ2-3	TRBV5-1	TGCGCCAGCAGCCTGTCCGGGACTAGCTACGGCGCAGATACGCAGTATTTT	CASSLSGTSYGADTQYF
NA	NA	TRBJ2-2	TRBV20-1	TGCAGTGCTAGAAAAGCGTGGGGACCCGGGGAGCTGTTTTTT	CSARKAWGPGELFF
NA	TRBD2	TRBJ2-1	TRBV18	TGTGCCAGCTCACCAATGGCTCTAGCGGGCGCCTACAATGAGCAGTTCTTC	CASSPMALAGAYNEQFF
few	NA	TRBJ2-7	TRBV3-1	TGTGCCAGCAGCCCTCGACTCTACGAGCAGTACTTC	CASSPRLYEQYF
NA	NA	TRBJ2-3	TRBV5-1	TGCGCCAGCAGTGGGGTCGGAGATACGCAGTATTTT	CASSGVGDTQYF
few	TRBD1	TRBJ1-1	TRBV12-3/TRBV12-4	TGTGCCAGCAGACAATCGACAGGGACCGAAGCTTTCTTT	CASRQSTGTEAFF
NA	NA	TRBJ1-5	TRBV20-1	TGCAGTGCTAGAGATCTGTTGCGAAAACAGGGTGGCCAAAGTCGGCCCCAGCATTTT	CSARDLLRKQGGQSRPQHF
few	NA	TRBJ1-6	TRBV5-1	TGCGCCAGCAGCTTGATTTCGGATAATTCACCCCTCCACTTT	CASSLISDNSPLHF
NA	NA	TRBJ1-2	TRBV5-1	TGCGCCAGCAGCCCAGCCGGGACTCAGAACTATGGCTACACCTTC	CASSPAGTQNYGYTF